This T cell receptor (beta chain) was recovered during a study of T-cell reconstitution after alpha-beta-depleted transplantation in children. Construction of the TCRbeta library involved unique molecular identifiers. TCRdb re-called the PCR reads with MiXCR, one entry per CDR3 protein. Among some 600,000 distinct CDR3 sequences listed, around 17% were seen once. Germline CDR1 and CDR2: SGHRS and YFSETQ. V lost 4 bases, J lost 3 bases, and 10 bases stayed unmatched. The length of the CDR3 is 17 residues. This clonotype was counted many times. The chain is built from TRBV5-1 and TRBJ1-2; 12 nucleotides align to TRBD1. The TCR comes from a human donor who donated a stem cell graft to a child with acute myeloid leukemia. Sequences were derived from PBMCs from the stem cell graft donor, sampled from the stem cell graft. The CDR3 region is CASSLFTGTGGYYGYTF. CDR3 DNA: TGCGCCAGCAGCCTCTTCACCGGGACAGGGGGCTACTATGGCTACACCTTC.